The clone carrying this T cell receptor beta chain was detected only a few times. This sample was included in a study of blood T cells in healthy people across ages. Study as a whole: Template switching retrieved approximately one barcoded beta molecule for each two T cells.

Then a second PCR, running roughly 6 to 11 cycles, was carried out with a sample-barcoded 5' primer and a J-beta primer mix. TCRdb re-analysed the 5' RACE reads in MiXCR, keeping a single row per CDR3 protein. The profile shows fewer than 900,000 distinct CDR3 sequences, around 48% of them singletons. Per germline, CDR1 SEHNR and CDR2 FQNEAQ (reference sequence). V was pared by 5 bases and J by 4 bases, with 24 bases between. CDR3 length: 17 amino acids. The specimen was blood. The receptor was derived from a woman in her fifties or sixties in good health. The chain has TRBV7-9 and TRBJ2-7, with D uncertain. The CDR3 DNA reads as TGTGCCAGCAGCCGACCCGAGCGTAACAAGTTGGGGTACGAGCAGTACTTC. Translating gives CASSRPERNKLGYEQYF. Based on the CDR3 plus reference TRBV7-9 and TRBJ2-7, the full variable domain is DTGVSQNPRHKITKRGQNVTFRCDPISEHNRLYWYRQTLGQGPEFLTYFQNEAQLEKSRLLSDRFSAERPKGSFSTLEIQRTEQGDSAMYLCASSRPERNKLGYEQYFGPGTRLTVT.